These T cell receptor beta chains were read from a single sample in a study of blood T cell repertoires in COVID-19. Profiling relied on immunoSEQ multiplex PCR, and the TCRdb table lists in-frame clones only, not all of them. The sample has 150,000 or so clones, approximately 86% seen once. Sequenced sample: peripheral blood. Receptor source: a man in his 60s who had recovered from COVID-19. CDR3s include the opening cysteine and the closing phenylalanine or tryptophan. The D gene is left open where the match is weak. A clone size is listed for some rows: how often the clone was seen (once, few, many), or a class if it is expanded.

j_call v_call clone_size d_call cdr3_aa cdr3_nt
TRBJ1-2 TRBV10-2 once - CASTAGPSYGYTF TGCGCCAGCACCGCAGGGCCTTCCTATGGCTACACCTTC
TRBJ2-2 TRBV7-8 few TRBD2 CASSREGLLTGELFF TGTGCCAGCAGCCGAGAGGGACTACTCACCGGGGAGCTGTTTTTT
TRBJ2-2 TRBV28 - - CALRDINTGELFF TGTGCCCTCCGGGACATTAACACCGGGGAGCTGTTTTTT
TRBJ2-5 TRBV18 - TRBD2 CASSPESRGAETQYF TGTGCCAGCTCACCGGAGTCGCGGGGGGCGGAGACCCAGTACTTC
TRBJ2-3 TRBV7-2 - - CASSLNSQSTDTQYF TGTGCCAGCAGCTTAAACAGCCAAAGCACAGATACGCAGTATTTT
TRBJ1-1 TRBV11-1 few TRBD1 CASSKTRDRGTEAFF TGTGCCAGCAGCAAAACCCGGGACAGGGGCACCGAAGCTTTCTTT
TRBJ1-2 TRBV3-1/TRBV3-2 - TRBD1 CASSRVDRDRGPGYTF TGTGCCAGCAGTCGCGTGGATAGGGACAGGGGGCCTGGCTACACCTTC
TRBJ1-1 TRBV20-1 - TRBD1 CSASPGQGNTEAFF TGCAGTGCTAGTCCGGGACAGGGGAACACTGAAGCTTTCTTT
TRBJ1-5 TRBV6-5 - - CASRRYSNQPQHF TGTGCCAGCAGGAGATATAGCAATCAGCCCCAGCATTTT
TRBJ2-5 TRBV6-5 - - CASALGGAGETQYF TGTGCCAGCGCCTTAGGGGGCGCGGGGGAGACCCAGTACTTC
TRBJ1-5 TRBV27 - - CASSLGPSRGSNQPQHF TGTGCCAGCAGTTTGGGACCCTCCAGGGGTAGCAATCAGCCCCAGCATTTT
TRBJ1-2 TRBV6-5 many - CATERGYGYTF TGTGCCACCGAACGCGGCTATGGCTACACCTTC
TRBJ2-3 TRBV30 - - CAWSGLGLSDTQYF TGTGCCTGGAGTGGCCTTGGCTTATCAGATACGCAGTATTTT
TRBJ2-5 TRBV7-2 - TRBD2 CASSPGLAGEGTQYF TGTGCCAGCAGCCCGGGACTAGCGGGGGAGGGGACCCAGTACTTC
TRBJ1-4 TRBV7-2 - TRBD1 CASSANRGQYEKLFF TGTGCCAGCAGCGCCAACAGGGGGCAATATGAAAAACTGTTTTTT
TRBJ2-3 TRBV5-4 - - CASSSDRDTQYF TGTGCCAGCAGCTCGGACAGAGATACGCAGTATTTT
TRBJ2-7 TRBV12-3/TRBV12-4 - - CASSLEAQQYF TGTGCCAGCAGTTTAGAAGCGCAGCAGTACTTC
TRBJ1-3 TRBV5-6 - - CASSFPGGVNTIYF TGTGCCAGCAGCTTCCCGGGGGGCGTAAACACCATATATTTT
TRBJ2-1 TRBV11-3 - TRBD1 CASSLETGGPYNEQFF TGTGCCAGCAGCTTAGAGACAGGGGGGCCCTACAATGAGCAGTTCTTC
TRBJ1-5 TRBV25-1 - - CASSDPTAAYSNQPQHF TGTGCCAGCAGTGACCCGACAGCTGCTTATAGCAATCAGCCCCAGCATTTT
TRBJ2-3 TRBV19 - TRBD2 CASSILAAAVDTQYF TGTGCCAGTAGTATCCTAGCGGCCGCGGTAGATACGCAGTATTTT
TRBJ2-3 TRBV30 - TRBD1 CAWSVRQGATDTQYF TGTGCCTGGAGTGTACGGCAGGGGGCCACAGATACGCAGTATTTT
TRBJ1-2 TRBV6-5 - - CASGGTAGYTF TGTGCCAGCGGGGGGACCGCTGGCTACACCTTC
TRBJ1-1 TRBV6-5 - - CASSYEASRRAFF TGTGCCAGCAGTTACGAGGCCTCAAGGCGCGCTTTCTTT
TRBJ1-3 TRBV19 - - CASTDPGSGNTIYF TGTGCCAGTACCGATCCGGGCTCTGGAAACACCATATATTTT
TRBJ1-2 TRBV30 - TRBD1 CAGVTGTGVGYTF TGTGCCGGGGTTACCGGGACAGGGGTTGGCTACACCTTC
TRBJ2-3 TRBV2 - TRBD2 CASSNIAGSDTQYF TGTGCCAGCAGCAATATAGCGGGGTCAGATACGCAGTATTTT